Below, 2 T cell receptor beta chains from the same sample are listed, as sequenced in a study of blood T cell repertoires in COVID-19. Only in-frame clones appear in the TCRdb table, and some are missing; sequencing was by immunoSEQ multiplex PCR. Among some 250,000 clones listed, approximately 86% were seen once. The sequencing sample was made of peripheral blood. The receptors here all came from a woman in her twenties or thirties who had recovered from COVID-19.

The J gene is TRBJ1-5, the V gene TRBV13, with D possibly being TRBD1 (5 bases). This CDR3 is built from 14 residues. Per germline, CDR1 PRHDT and CDR2 FYEKMQ (reference sequence). Trimming pared 5 bases from V and 1 base from J, leaving 9 bases between. The DNA of the CDR3 is TGTGCCAGCAGCCTAAGACAGAGCAATCAGCCCCAGCATTTT. Protein sequence: CASSLRQSNQPQHF.

V gene TRBV6-5 combines with J gene TRBJ1-6, with 7 bases that match TRBD1. J gave up 4 bases and V 2 bases, and 2 bases lay outside the gene matches. The CDR3 contains 15 residues. Germline CDR1 and CDR2: MNHEY and SVGAGI. The CDR3 region is CASSYGDSYNSPLHF. CDR3 DNA: TGTGCCAGCAGTTACGGGGACAGTTATAATTCACCCCTCCACTTT.